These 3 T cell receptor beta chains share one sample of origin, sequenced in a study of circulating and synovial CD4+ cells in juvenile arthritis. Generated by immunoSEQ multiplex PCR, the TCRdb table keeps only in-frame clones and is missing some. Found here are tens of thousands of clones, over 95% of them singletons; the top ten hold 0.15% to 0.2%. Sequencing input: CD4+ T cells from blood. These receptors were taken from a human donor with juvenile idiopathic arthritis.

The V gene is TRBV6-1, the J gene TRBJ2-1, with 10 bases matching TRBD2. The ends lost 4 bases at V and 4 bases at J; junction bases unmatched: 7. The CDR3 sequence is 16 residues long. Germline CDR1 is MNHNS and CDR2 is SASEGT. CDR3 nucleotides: TGTGCCAGCAGTGTTTACGGACTAGCGGTTTACAATGAGCAGTTCTTC. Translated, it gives CASSVYGLAVYNEQFF.

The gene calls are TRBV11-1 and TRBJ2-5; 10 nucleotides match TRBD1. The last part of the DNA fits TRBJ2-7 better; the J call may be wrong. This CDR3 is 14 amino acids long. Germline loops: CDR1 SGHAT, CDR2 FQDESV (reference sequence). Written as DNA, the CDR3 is TGTGCCAGCAGACTACGGACAGGGGGCTACGAGCAGTACTTC. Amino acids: CASRLRTGGYEQYF.

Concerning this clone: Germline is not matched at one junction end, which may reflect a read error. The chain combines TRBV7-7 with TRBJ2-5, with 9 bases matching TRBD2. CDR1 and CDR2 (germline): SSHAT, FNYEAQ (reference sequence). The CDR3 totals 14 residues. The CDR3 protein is CASSLAAGGETQYF. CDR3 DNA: TGTGCTAGCAGCTTAGCGGCGGGAGGGGAGACCCAGTACTTC. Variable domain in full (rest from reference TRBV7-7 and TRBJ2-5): GAGVSQSPRYKVTKRGQDVTLRCDPISSHATLYWYQQALGQGPEFLTYFNYEAQPDKSGLPSDRFSAERPEGSISTLTIQRTEQRDSAMYRCASSLAAGGETQYFGPGTRLLVL.